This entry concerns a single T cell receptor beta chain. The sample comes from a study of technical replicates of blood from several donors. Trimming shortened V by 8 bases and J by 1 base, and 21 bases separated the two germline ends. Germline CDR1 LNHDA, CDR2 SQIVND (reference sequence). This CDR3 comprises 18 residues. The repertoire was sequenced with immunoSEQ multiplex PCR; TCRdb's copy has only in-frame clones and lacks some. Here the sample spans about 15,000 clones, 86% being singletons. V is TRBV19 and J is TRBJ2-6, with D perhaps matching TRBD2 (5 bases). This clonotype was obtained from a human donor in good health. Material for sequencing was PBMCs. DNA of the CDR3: TGTGCCAGTTCCTGGTCCGACCCACGGAGGTCTGGGGCCAACGTCCTGACTTTC. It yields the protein CASSWSDPRRSGANVLTF.